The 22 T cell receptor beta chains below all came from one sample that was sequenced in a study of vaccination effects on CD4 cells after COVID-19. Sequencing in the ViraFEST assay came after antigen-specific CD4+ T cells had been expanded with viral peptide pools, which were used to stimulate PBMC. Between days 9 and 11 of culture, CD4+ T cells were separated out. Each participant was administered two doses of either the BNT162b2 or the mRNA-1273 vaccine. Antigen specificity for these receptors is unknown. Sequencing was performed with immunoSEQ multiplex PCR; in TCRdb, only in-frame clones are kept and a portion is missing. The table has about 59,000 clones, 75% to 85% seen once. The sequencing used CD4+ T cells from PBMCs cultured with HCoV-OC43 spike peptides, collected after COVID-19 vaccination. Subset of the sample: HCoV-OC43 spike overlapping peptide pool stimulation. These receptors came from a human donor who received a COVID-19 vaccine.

In nucleotides, the CDR3 is TGTGCCAGCAGTTACGGGGGGGGGCAGCGCACGGGCTACACCTTC. It specifies CASSYGGGQRTGYTF. The chain couples TRBV6-5 to TRBJ1-2; possible D gene TRBD1, 6 bases. The germline V gene encodes CDR1 MNHEY and CDR2 SVGAGI. The CDR3 runs to 15 residues. Trimming removed 2 bases at V and 8 bases at J, with 18 bases between.

The CDR3, as DNA: TGTGCCAGCAGCAGAAAGGACAGGGGGCGCGGTGCTGGGGCCAACGTCCTGACTTTC. This encodes CASSRKDRGRGAGANVLTF. The chain uses TRBV7-8 and TRBJ2-6, with 11 bases lining up with TRBD1. This CDR3 is built from 19 residues. The germline CDR1 and CDR2 sequences are SGHVS and FQNEAQ. The V segment lost 5 bases and the J segment 2 bases; nucleotides outside the gene matches: 11.

CDR3 residues: CASSLGLRSGNTIYF. The DNA of the CDR3 is TGTGCCAGCAGCTTAGGGCTGCGCTCTGGAAACACCATATATTTT. The chain has TRBV7-8 and TRBJ1-3; D call uncertain. The CDR3 is 15 residues long. Between the trimmed V and J ends, which lost 1 base and 0 bases, there was a span of 7 bases. The germline gives CDR1 SGHVS, CDR2 FQNEAQ.

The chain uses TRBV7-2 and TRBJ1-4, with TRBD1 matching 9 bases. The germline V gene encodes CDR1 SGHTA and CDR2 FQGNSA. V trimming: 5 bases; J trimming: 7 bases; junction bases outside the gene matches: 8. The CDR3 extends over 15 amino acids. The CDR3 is CASSPSGTGSEKLFF. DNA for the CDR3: TGTGCCAGCAGCCCCTCCGGGACAGGGTCTGAAAAACTGTTTTTT.

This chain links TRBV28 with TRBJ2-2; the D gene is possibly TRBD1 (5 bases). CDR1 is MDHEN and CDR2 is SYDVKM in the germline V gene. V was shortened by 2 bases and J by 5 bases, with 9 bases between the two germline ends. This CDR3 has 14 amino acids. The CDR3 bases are TGTGCCAGCAGTTTACAGGGAAGGACCGGGGAGCTGTTTTTT. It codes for CASSLQGRTGELFF.

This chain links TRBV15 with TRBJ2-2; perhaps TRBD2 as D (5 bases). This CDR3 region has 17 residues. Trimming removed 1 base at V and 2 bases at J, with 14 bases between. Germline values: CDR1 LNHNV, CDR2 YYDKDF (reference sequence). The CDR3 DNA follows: TGTGCCACCAGCAGAGTAGGCCTAGCTTCCAACACCGGGGAGCTGTTTTTT. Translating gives CATSRVGLASNTGELFF.

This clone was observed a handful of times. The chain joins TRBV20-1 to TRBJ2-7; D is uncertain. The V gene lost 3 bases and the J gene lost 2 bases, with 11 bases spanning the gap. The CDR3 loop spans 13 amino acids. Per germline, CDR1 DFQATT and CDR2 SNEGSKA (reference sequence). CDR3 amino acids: CSASTLTPYEQYV. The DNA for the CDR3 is TGCAGTGCTAGTACCCTTACCCCCTACGAGCAGTACGTC.

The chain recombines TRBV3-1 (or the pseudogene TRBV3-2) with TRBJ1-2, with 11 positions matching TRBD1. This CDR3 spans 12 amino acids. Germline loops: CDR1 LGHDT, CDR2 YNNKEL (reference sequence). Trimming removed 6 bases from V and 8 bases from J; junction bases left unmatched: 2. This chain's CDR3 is CASRRTGGGYTF. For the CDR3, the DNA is TGTGCCAGCAGGCGGACAGGGGGCGGCTACACCTTC.

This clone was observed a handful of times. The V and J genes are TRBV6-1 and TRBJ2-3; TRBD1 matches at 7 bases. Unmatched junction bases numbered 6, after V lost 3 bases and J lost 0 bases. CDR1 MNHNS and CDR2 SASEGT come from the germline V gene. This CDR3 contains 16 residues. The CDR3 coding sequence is TGTGCCAGCAGTGACGAGGGGGCGGTGAGCACAGATACGCAGTATTTT. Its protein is CASSDEGAVSTDTQYF.

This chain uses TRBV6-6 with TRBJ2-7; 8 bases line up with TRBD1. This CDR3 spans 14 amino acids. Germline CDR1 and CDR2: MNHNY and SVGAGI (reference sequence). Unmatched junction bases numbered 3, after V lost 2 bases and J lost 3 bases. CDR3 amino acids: CASSYGRGHYEQYV. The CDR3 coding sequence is TGTGCCAGCAGTTACGGCAGGGGGCACTACGAGCAGTACGTC.

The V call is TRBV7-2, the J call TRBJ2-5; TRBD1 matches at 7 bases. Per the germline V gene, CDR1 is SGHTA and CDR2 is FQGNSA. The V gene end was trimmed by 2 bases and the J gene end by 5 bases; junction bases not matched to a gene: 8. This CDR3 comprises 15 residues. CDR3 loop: CASSLRQGVSETQYF. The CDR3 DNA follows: TGTGCCAGCAGCTTAAGACAGGGTGTTAGCGAGACCCAGTACTTC. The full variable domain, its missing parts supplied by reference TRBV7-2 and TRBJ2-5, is GAGVSQSPSNKVTEKGKDVELRCDPISGHTALYWYRQSLGQGLEFLIYFQGNSAPDKSGLPSDRFSAERTGGSVSTLTIQRTQQEDSAVYLCASSLRQGVSETQYFGPGTRLLVL.

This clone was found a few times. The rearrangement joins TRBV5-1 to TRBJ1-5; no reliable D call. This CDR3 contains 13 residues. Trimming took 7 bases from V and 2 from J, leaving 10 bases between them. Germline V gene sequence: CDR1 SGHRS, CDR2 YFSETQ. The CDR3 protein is CASANQGNQPQHF. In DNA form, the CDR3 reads TGCGCCAGCGCTAACCAGGGCAATCAGCCCCAGCATTTT.

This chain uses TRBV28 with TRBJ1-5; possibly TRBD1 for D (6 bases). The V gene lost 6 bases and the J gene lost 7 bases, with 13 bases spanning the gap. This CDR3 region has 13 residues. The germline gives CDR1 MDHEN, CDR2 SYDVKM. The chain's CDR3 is CASRRQAQQPQHF. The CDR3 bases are TGTGCCAGCAGACGACAGGCGCAGCAGCCCCAGCATTTT. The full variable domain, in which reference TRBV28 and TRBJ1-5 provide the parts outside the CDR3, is DVKVTQSSRYLVKRTGEKVFLECVQDMDHENMFWYRQDPGLGLRLIYFSYDVKMKEKGDIPEGYSVSREKKERFSLILESASTNQTSMYLCASRRQAQQPQHFGDGTRLSIL.

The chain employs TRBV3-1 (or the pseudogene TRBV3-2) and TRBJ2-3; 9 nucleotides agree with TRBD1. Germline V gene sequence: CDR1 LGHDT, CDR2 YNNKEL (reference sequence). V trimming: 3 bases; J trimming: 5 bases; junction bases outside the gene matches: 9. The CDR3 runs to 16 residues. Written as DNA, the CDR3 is TGTGCCAGCAGCCAGCCCGGGACAGGGATTCAAGATACGCAGTATTTT. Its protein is CASSQPGTGIQDTQYF.

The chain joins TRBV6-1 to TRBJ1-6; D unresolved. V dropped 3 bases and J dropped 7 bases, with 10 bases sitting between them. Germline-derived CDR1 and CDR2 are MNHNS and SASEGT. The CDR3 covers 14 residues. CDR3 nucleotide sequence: TGTGCCAGCAGTGAGACGCGGGGAAATTCACCCCTCCACTTT. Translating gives CASSETRGNSPLHF.

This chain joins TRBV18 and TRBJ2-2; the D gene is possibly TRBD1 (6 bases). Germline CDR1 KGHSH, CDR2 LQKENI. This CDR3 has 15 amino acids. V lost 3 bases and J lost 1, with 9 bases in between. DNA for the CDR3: TGTGCCAGCTCACCTCGGACAGTGAACACCGGGGAGCTGTTTTTT. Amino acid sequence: CASSPRTVNTGELFF.

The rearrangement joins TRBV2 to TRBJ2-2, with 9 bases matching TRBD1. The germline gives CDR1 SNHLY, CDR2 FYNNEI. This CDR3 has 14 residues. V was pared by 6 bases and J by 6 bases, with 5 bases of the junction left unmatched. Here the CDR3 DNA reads TGTGCCAGCAGACTACAGGGGGCCGCCGGGGAGCTGTTTTTT. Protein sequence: CASRLQGAAGELFF.

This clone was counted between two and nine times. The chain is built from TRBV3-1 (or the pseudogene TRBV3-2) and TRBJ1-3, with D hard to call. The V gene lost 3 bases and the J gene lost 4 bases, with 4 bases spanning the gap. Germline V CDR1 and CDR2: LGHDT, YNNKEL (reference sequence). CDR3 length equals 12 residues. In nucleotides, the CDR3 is TGTGCCAGCAGCCATAGAGGAAACACCATATATTTT. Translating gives CASSHRGNTIYF.

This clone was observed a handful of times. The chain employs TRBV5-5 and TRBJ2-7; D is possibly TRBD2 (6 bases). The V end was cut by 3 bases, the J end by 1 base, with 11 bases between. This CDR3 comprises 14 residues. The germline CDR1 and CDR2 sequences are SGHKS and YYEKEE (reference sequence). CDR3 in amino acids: CASSWDWGSYEQYV. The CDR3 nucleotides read TGTGCCAGCAGCTGGGACTGGGGTTCCTACGAGCAGTACGTC.

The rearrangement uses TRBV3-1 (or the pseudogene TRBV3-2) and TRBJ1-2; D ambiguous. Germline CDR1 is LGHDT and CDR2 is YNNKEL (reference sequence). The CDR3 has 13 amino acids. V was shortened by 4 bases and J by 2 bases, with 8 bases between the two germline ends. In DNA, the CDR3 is TGTGCCAGCAGCCGAAACGCGAACTATGGCTACACCTTC. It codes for CASSRNANYGYTF.

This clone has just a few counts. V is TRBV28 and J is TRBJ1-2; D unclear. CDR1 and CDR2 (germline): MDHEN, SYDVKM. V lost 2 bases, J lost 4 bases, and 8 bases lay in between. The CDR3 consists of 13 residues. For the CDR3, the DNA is TGTGCCAGCAGTTTAACGTTGAGCTATGGCTACACCTTC. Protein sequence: CASSLTLSYGYTF.

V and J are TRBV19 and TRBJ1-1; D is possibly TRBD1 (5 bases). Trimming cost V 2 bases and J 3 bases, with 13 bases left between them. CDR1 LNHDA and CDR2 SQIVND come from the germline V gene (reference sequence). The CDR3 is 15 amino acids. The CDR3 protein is CASSIWAGRDTEAFF. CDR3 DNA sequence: TGTGCCAGTAGTATATGGGCTGGCAGGGACACTGAAGCTTTCTTT.